This is a list of T cell receptor beta chains from one sample in a study of cytomegalovirus exposure and HLA in healthy donors. The assay was immunoSEQ multiplex PCR, and TCRdb's table has in-frame clones only and misses some. The sample holds some 100,000 clones, about 70% seen once. Sequencing input: PBMCs. The receptor set was obtained from a woman between 70 and 85 years old in good health and CMV-seropositive. The conserved cysteine and the conserved F or W are not part of the CDR3 here. Each record gives: J gene, D gene, V gene, CDR3 protein. D genes are given only for firm matches.

j_call: TRBJ2-2; d_call: TRBD2; v_call: TRBV7-6; cdr3_aa: ASSLGPPTGTSGKTGELF
j_call: TRBJ2-3; d_call: TRBD2; v_call: TRBV4-3; cdr3_aa: ASSQDGAAGSKNTQY
j_call: TRBJ1-3; d_call: TRBD1; v_call: TRBV5-1; cdr3_aa: ASTHGPTGGRGGNAIY
j_call: TRBJ2-7; d_call: TRBD1; v_call: TRBV6-5; cdr3_aa: ASSYSSQGAYEQY
j_call: TRBJ1-1; d_call: TRBD1; v_call: TRBV6-6; cdr3_aa: ASTPGQANTEAF
j_call: TRBJ2-5; d_call: TRBD1; v_call: TRBV2; cdr3_aa: ASSRTGRGETQY
j_call: TRBJ1-3; d_call: TRBD1; v_call: TRBV5-5; cdr3_aa: ASSSTGGASGNTIY
j_call: TRBJ2-1; d_call: -; v_call: TRBV7-3; cdr3_aa: ASSLFGPPRSEQF
j_call: TRBJ2-1; d_call: TRBD2; v_call: TRBV7-3; cdr3_aa: ASSSGGTSGRVQF
j_call: TRBJ2-3; d_call: TRBD1; v_call: TRBV5-6; cdr3_aa: ASSRDRAADTQY
j_call: TRBJ2-3; d_call: TRBD2; v_call: TRBV9; cdr3_aa: ASSVEGLAGTDTQY
j_call: TRBJ2-7; d_call: TRBD2; v_call: TRBV28; cdr3_aa: ASSKSPGGSIYEQY
j_call: TRBJ2-4; d_call: -; v_call: TRBV19; cdr3_aa: ASTPGGLNIQY
j_call: TRBJ2-1; d_call: -; v_call: TRBV9; cdr3_aa: ASSVQANNEQF
j_call: TRBJ2-5; d_call: -; v_call: TRBV11-2; cdr3_aa: ASSLEGASKETQY
j_call: TRBJ2-1; d_call: TRBD2; v_call: TRBV6-5; cdr3_aa: ASSYSHPGLRF
j_call: TRBJ2-7; d_call: TRBD2; v_call: TRBV5-1; cdr3_aa: ASSNSGRAPYEQY
j_call: TRBJ2-2; d_call: TRBD1; v_call: TRBV2; cdr3_aa: ASAITGQGAGELF
j_call: TRBJ1-2; d_call: TRBD1; v_call: TRBV10-3; cdr3_aa: AIRRDLDRGGGGYT
j_call: TRBJ2-2; d_call: TRBD2; v_call: TRBV29-1; cdr3_aa: SVGGRGGLSGELF
j_call: TRBJ2-3; d_call: TRBD2; v_call: TRBV11-2; cdr3_aa: ASSLSLAADTQY
j_call: TRBJ2-5; d_call: -; v_call: TRBV11-2; cdr3_aa: ASSFFAQTLETQY
j_call: TRBJ1-4; d_call: -; v_call: TRBV6-1; cdr3_aa: ASSGTTGSVEKLF
j_call: TRBJ2-1; d_call: -; v_call: TRBV27; cdr3_aa: ASSPEGFGLYNEQF
j_call: TRBJ2-1; d_call: TRBD2; v_call: TRBV11-3; cdr3_aa: ASSLGGTSRNNEQF
j_call: TRBJ1-2; d_call: -; v_call: TRBV7-8; cdr3_aa: ASRGGSGYT
j_call: TRBJ2-7; d_call: -; v_call: TRBV28; cdr3_aa: ASSLGNHYEQY
j_call: TRBJ1-1; d_call: -; v_call: TRBV7-9; cdr3_aa: ASSRDPQDTEAF
j_call: -; d_call: -; v_call: TRBV7-3; cdr3_aa: ASSLTFSYEQY
j_call: TRBJ2-3; d_call: TRBD1; v_call: TRBV11-2; cdr3_aa: ASSLLGFRQGGTDTQY
j_call: TRBJ2-2; d_call: TRBD1; v_call: TRBV9; cdr3_aa: ASSVTDRGLNTGELF
j_call: TRBJ1-5; d_call: -; v_call: TRBV9; cdr3_aa: ASSVEGGQPQH
j_call: TRBJ1-1; d_call: -; v_call: TRBV7-2; cdr3_aa: ASKTRGGAIEKTEAF
j_call: TRBJ1-6; d_call: -; v_call: TRBV5-6; cdr3_aa: ASSLGSGWNSPLH
j_call: TRBJ2-5; d_call: -; v_call: TRBV7-9; cdr3_aa: SSSLRSSPSLETQY
j_call: TRBJ1-1; d_call: -; v_call: TRBV2; cdr3_aa: ASRERVEAF
j_call: TRBJ1-3; d_call: -; v_call: TRBV6-1; cdr3_aa: ASRAQVVSGNTIY
j_call: TRBJ2-2; d_call: TRBD1; v_call: TRBV11-3; cdr3_aa: ASSLGQGEAGELF
j_call: TRBJ1-2; d_call: TRBD1; v_call: TRBV5-4; cdr3_aa: ASRGGSSLYGYT
j_call: TRBJ2-7; d_call: -; v_call: TRBV28; cdr3_aa: ASSLSGSRSDEQY
j_call: TRBJ2-2; d_call: -; v_call: TRBV6-4; cdr3_aa: ASSDSPLSGKGTGELF
j_call: -; d_call: -; v_call: TRBV4-1; cdr3_aa: ASGALPGAYEQY
j_call: TRBJ1-6; d_call: -; v_call: TRBV7-9; cdr3_aa: ASSSTGAWGSPLH
j_call: TRBJ1-6; d_call: -; v_call: TRBV2; cdr3_aa: ASSDRADSPLH
j_call: TRBJ2-7; d_call: TRBD1; v_call: TRBV29-1; cdr3_aa: SVVLTGEEQY
j_call: TRBJ1-4; d_call: -; v_call: TRBV5-1; cdr3_aa: ASSLGRGLTNEKLF